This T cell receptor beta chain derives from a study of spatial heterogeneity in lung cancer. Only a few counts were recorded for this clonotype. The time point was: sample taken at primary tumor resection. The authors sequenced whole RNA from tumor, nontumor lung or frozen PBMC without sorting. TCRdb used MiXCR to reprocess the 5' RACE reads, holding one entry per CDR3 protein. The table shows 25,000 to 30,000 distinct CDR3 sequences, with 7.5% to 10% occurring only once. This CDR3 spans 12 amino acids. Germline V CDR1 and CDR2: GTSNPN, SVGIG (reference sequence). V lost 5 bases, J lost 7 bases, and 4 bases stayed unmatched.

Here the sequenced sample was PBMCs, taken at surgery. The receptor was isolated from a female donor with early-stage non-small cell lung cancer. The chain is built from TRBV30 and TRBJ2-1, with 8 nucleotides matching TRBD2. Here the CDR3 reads CAWAGLGNEQFF. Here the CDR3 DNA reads TGTGCCTGGGCGGGACTAGGAAATGAGCAGTTCTTC.